Each of the 3 T cell receptor beta chains below was sequenced from the same sample in a study of blood T cell repertoires in COVID-19. The method was immunoSEQ multiplex PCR; TCRdb's version includes in-frame clones alone and lacks a portion of them. The sample has roughly 140,000 clones; just under 90% are singletons. The sequenced sample consisted of peripheral blood. The receptors originated from an elderly woman with acute or convalescent COVID-19.

In its sample, this clone was seen once. A junction end diverges from the germline sequence, so it may reflect a read error. This chain links TRBV6-1 with TRBJ2-1; 11 bases line up with TRBD1. CDR1 is MNHNS and CDR2 is SASEGT in the germline V gene. The CDR3 covers 15 residues. The CDR3 loop reads CASREGQGAYNEQFF. CDR3 nucleotide sequence: TGTGCCAGCAGGGAAGGACAGGGGGCGTACAATGAGCAGTTCTTC.

This rearrangement joins TRBV2 to TRBJ1-5, with D possibly being TRBD1 (5 bases). Between the trimmed V and J ends, which lost 6 bases and 2 bases, there was a span of 20 bases. Germline CDR1 is SNHLY and CDR2 is FYNNEI. CDR3 size: 17 residues. The CDR3 spells CASRQASDIFGNQPQHF. As DNA, the CDR3 is TGTGCCAGCAGACAAGCGTCGGACATTTTTGGCAATCAGCCCCAGCATTTT.

This clone was counted a single time. At one end, the junction sequence differs from germline, possibly due to a read error. The V gene is TRBV2, the J gene TRBJ2-2; TRBD1 matches at 7 bases. The CDR3 covers 16 residues. Germline V gives CDR1 SNHLY, CDR2 FYNNEI. The CDR3 sequence: CASRAEGAGNPGELFF. CDR3 coding DNA: TGTGCCAGCAGGGCCGAGGGGGCAGGGAACCCCGGGGAGCTGTTTTTT.